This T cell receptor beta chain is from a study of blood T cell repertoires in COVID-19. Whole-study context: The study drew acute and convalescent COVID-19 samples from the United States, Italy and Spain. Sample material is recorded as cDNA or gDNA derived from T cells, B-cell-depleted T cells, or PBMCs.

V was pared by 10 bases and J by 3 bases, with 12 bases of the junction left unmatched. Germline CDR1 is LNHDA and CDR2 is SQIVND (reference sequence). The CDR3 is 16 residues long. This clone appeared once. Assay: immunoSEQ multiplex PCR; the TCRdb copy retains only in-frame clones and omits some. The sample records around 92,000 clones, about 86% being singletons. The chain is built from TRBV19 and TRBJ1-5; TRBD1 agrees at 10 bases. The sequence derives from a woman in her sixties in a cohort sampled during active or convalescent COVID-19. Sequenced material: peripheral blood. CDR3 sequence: CAIGRQGAFDNQPQHF. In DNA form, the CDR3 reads TGTGCCATCGGTCGACAGGGGGCTTTTGACAATCAGCCCCAGCATTTT.